This T cell receptor (beta chain) derives from a study of graft-versus-host responses after intestinal transplantation. Turning to the study itself: Uniformly, recipients were administered anti-thymocyte globulin induction with subsequent tacrolimus and steroids for about 3 years. Findings and limits, study-wide: HvG clone declines early post-transplant were associated with peak circulating GvH levels. Allografts of patients with graft-donor T cell macrochimerism showed high graft-versus-host to host-versus-graft clone ratios.

With 3 bases clipped from V and 4 bases from J, the junction kept 4 bases outside the gene matches. The V gene's germline CDR1 is SGDLS and CDR2 YYNGEE. This CDR3 is 15 amino acids long. Data came from immunoSEQ multiplex PCR; TCRdb stores just in-frame clones and leaves some out. In the table there are 95,000 to 110,000 clones, about 90% of which are singletons. This clone was seen at least ten times. Antigen unknown. This chain connects TRBV9 to TRBJ1-4; 9 positions match TRBD1. The source is a human donor who received an intestinal transplant. Sequenced here: unstimulated CD4+ T cells sorted from spleen or lymph node cells, sampled before intestinal transplant. The CDR3 nucleotides are TGTGCCAGCAGCGCCCCGGGACAGGGTAATGAAAAACTGTTTTTT. Residues: CASSAPGQGNEKLFF.